This T cell receptor beta chain was identified in a study of T-cell memory formation after mild COVID-19. In the study overall: Largely, TCR clusters stayed within a single donor.

The V end lost 6 bases, the J end lost 8 bases, and 16 bases lay between the germline ends. The CDR3 sequence is 13 residues long. Germline assignment: CDR1 MNHEY and CDR2 SVGAGI. Study-level points and caveats: Contracting CD4+ clones lay largely in CM and EM, with CD8+ ones residing in EMRA. CD4/CD8 balance characterized clones contracting day 15 to 85, and CD4+ skew characterized later expanders.

This clonotype was counted between two and nine times. Its antigen is still unknown. Constant-segment primers served in 5'RACE that generated TCR alpha and TCR beta cDNA libraries bearing sample barcodes and UMIs. TCRdb itself ran the 5' RACE reads through MiXCR, one entry per CDR3 protein. The top ten hold around 21% of the sample, which has a few hundred thousand distinct CDR3 sequences, approximately 19% seen once. The clonotype originates from a man younger than 35 who had mild COVID-19 (a few samples of this study predate the infection). Cell type and time point are not known. Sequenced input: PBMCs or a T cell subset sorted from them (not recorded which). V and J are TRBV6-5 and TRBJ1-2; D is perhaps TRBD1 (6 bases). CDR3 protein: CASSPDAGAGYTF. Written as DNA, the CDR3 is TGTGCCAGCAGCCCCGACGCAGGGGCCGGCTACACCTTC.